The TCR beta chain under discussion was sequenced for a study of identical twins. TCRdb recomputed calls from the 5' RACE reads with MiXCR, one row per CDR3 protein. The sample consists of around 500,000 distinct CDR3 sequences, 12% to 15% of them appearing once. V was pared by 7 bases and J by 2 bases, with 15 bases between. CDR3 length: 14 residues. Germline V lookup: CDR1 SGHRS, CDR2 YFSETQ. General study findings and limits: Instead of following the same donors, the conclusions were based on cross-sectional statistical analysis. Out-of-frame sharing of TCR alpha in monozygotic twins was underestimated by models. There were fewer insertions in abundant cord blood beta clonotypes, but memory repertoires showed no such pattern.

There are a few counts of this clonotype. The antigen remains unidentified. Another study also made use of these data, one on yellow fever vaccine responses in identical twins. That report adds: Twins' vaccine T cell responses reportedly seemed partly convergent and partly personalized.

The sample taken for sequencing was CD4+ T cells sorted from blood. The sequence derives from a woman in her late teens or twenties in good health. The chain joins TRBV5-1 to TRBJ2-5; tentative D call: TRBD2 (7 bases). CDR3 DNA sequence: TGCGCCAGCGTCCGGGGGGCAGTACAAGAGACCCAGTACTTC. It codes for CASVRGAVQETQYF.